This T cell receptor beta chain was captured in a study of CD8 T cells in Susac syndrome. The multiple sclerosis controls were treatment-naive patients, and their relapsing-remitting disease was stable or active. The CDR3 runs 18 residues. The germline CDR1 and CDR2 sequences are MNHEY and SVGAGI. V was clipped by 4 bases and J by 4 bases; unmatched bases: 12. After extraction with the RNeasy kit, roughly 0.5 to 1 ug of the RNA was reverse transcribed using random hexamers. Amplification of TCR beta CDR3 was carried out by immunoSEQ multiplex PCR, which covered 54 Vbeta and 13 Jbeta segments. TCRdb reanalysed the immunoSEQ multiplex PCR reads using MiXCR and keeps one entry per CDR3 protein. Of approximately 80,000 distinct CDR3 sequences listed, 75% to 95% are singletons.

This rearrangement joins TRBV6-5 to TRBJ2-5; 13 nucleotides line up with TRBD2. The sequencing sample was made of CD8+ T cells from PBMCs. This clonotype was obtained from a human donor with multiple sclerosis. Here the CDR3 reads CASSSGLAGDHVRETQYF. The DNA of the CDR3 is TGTGCCAGCAGTTCAGGACTAGCGGGGGACCACGTCAGAGAGACCCAGTACTTC.